Included here is one T cell receptor beta chain sequence, with context. The antigen it binds to is not known. Within one base of it there is no much larger clone, and no base qualities were kept. The germline V gene specifies SGHTA as CDR1 and FQGNSA as CDR2. Including cysteine and phenylalanine, the CDR3 has 13 amino acids. The sequence is cut down to CDR3 DNA, 39 bases in frame from base 1. V drops 0 bases and J drops 4 bases, leaving 6 bases in between. Each collaborating institution followed its own protocols to collect whole blood in K2EDTA tubes. For TCRbeta analysis, collaborators shipped samples in one of three forms: frozen whole blood, isolated PBMCs, or DNA extracted from either of those sample types. This sample was taken from a study of blood T cell repertoires in COVID-19 (TCRdb year 2020). Broadly, across the study: The collaborator samples originated in the United States, Italy and Spain and spanned the acute and convalescent phases of COVID-19. Where HLA class I and class II types were available, the types were taken from metadata supplied by the sample provider, not from assay-based typing. The repertoires were released in a freely available public database meant as a resource for research on the immune response to SARS-CoV-2. Nearly every sample came with metadata listing a de-identified subject ID, COVID-19 status, age in years and sex. The material from the prospective study consisted of cDNA or gDNA derived from T cells, B-cell-depleted T cells, or PBMCs. The samples were drawn from two sources: the first 160 participants of the ongoing ImmuneRACE study, and 1,254 subjects contributed by 6 global collaborators. Subjects who had been exposed to COVID-19, were actively infected with it, or had recovered from it provided the deeply sampled blood TCRbeta repertoires that made up the dataset. Overall study outcomes, separate from this receptor: Clinical and demographic metadata were provided uncurated, with the amount varying by source and participant.

TCRbeta CDR3 regions were amplified from genomic DNA by means of the immunoSEQ Assay, a bias-controlled multiplex PCR. The study's processing was this. The number of nucleated cells in each sample was estimated from the amplification of reference gene primers within the assay. To quantify the absolute abundance of each unique TCRbeta CDR3 rearrangement, sequence reads were collapsed and filtered. For each sample, productive Simpson clonality was calculated as the square root of Simpson's diversity index across productive rearrangements. As stored in TCRdb, this immuneACCESS dataset retains in-frame rearrangements with V and J assigned. A fraction of the clones does not appear; measured against another copy, unresolved V genes explain less than half of the discrepancy, and the remainder lacks a known reason. Clone size and V and J calls were adopted from that table, with D and trimming inferred from the DNA. The sample data list around 200,000 clones, and under 90% of these were observed just once. The leading ten clones occupy less than 20% of the sample.

This receptor chain uses TRBV7-2 and TRBJ1-1; there is no confident call for the D gene. Sequenced input: peripheral blood. This clonotype originated in a woman of 80 years or more with active or convalescent COVID-19. The sequence in DNA is TGTGCCAGCAGCTTAGCGCCGGGCACTGAAGCTTTCTTT. This yields the protein CASSLAPGTEAFF.